This TCR beta chain was documented in a study of T cells in Graves' hyperthyroidism and ophthalmopathy. The germline V gene has CDR1 MNHEY and CDR2 SVGEGT. V lost 6 bases to trimming and J lost 9 bases, with 14 bases between them. The length of the CDR3 is 12 residues. Study-level points and caveats: Prediction of ophthalmopathy progression came a median approximately 6.6 months pre-onset. Most clonotypes expanded in thyroid above 0.001 were likewise present in blood.

A note on this clonotype: What it recognizes is unknown.

The TCR beta CDR3 regions underwent amplification using RNA transcripts as the source. When the TCR CDR3 underwent first-round RT-PCR, the HTBI primer set was used. Via MiXCR, TCRdb re-called the multiplex PCR reads, giving one row per CDR3 protein. The data show 330,000 or so distinct CDR3 sequences, with approximately 18% seen just once and about two fifths held by the top ten. Orbital computed tomography and thyroid ultrasound, together with serum TRAb and thyroxine and clinical symptoms, were used for diagnoses. Fresh 10 ml peripheral blood yielded PBMCs. The source of this sequence is a man over 45 with Graves' ophthalmopathy. The chain combines TRBV6-2 or TRBV6-3 with TRBJ1-1; the D is unclear. The sequenced material came from blood. CDR3 nucleotides: TGTGCCAGCAGCCGAACGACAAGTAAAGCTTTCTTT. Protein: CASSRTTSKAFF.